Listed below are T cell receptor beta chains from one sample, sequenced in a study of blood T cell repertoires in COVID-19. Produced via immunoSEQ multiplex PCR; TCRdb's table is partial and in-frame only. The data contain 14,000 or so clones, approximately 84% of them singletons. Sequencing input: peripheral blood. These receptors all stem from a human donor in a cohort sampled during active COVID-19. The CDR3 runs from the conserved cysteine through the conserved F or W. The D gene is left open where the match is weak. Size is stated for part of the rows, as once, few or many counts, or as a class when the clone is expanded.

v_gene	abundance	d_gene	j_gene	CDR3nt	CDR3aa
TRBV28	once	TRBD1	TRBJ1-5	TGTGCCAGCGGACTGGGACAGGGTGACAATCAGCCCCAGCATTTT	CASGLGQGDNQPQHF
TRBV19	.	TRBD2	TRBJ2-1	TGTGCCAGTAGTATGGGCCTAGCGGGGGCCTCAATGAAGCAGTTCTTC	CASSMGLAGASMKQFF
TRBV2	few	.	TRBJ2-7	TGTGCCAGCAGGAGGGGGATCGAGCAGTACTTC	CASRRGIEQYF
TRBV28	.	.	TRBJ2-1	TGTGCCAGCAGTCCAACAGGAAACTACAATGAGCAGTTCTTC	CASSPTGNYNEQFF
TRBV6-5	.	TRBD1	TRBJ2-2	TGTGCCAGTCTGGACAGGGGAAACACCGGGGAGCTGTTTTTT	CASLDRGNTGELFF
TRBV27	.	.	TRBJ2-3	TGTGCCAGCAGTTCACAGGGTACAGATACGCAGTATTTT	CASSSQGTDTQYF
TRBV7-9	.	TRBD1	TRBJ2-5	TGTGCCAGCAGCTTAATCGACAGGGACCGGGAGACCCAGTACTTC	CASSLIDRDRETQYF
TRBV4-1	.	.	TRBJ1-1	TGCGCCAGCAGCCGAAGTTGGACAGTGAACACTGAAGCTTTCTTT	CASSRSWTVNTEAFF
TRBV27	.	TRBD1	TRBJ2-6	TGTGCCAGCAGTTTATCCCCCGGGACAGGGAGCTCTGGGGCCAACGTCCTGACTTTC	CASSLSPGTGSSGANVLTF
TRBV6-5	.	.	TRBJ1-2	TGTGCCAGCAGGGGGGGAGGGCCATCTGGCTACACCTTC	CASRGGGPSGYTF
TRBV7-8	.	.	TRBJ1-2	TGTGCCAGCAGCTTTTCTGCGAGGGACTACACCTTC	CASSFSARDYTF
TRBV6-5	few	TRBD2	TRBJ2-7	TGTGCCAGCAGTCTCGGACTAGCGTCCTCCTACGAGCAGTACTTC	CASSLGLASSYEQYF
TRBV29-1	.	TRBD1	TRBJ2-7	TGCAGCGTTGAATTACAGGGGCTTCCCTACGAGCAGTACTTC	CSVELQGLPYEQYF
TRBV11-2	.	.	TRBJ1-5	TGTGCCAGCAGCCTACAGGGTTCTCAGCCCCAGCATTTT	CASSLQGSQPQHF
TRBV24-1	.	TRBD2	TRBJ2-5	TGTGCCACCAGTGATCGGGGAGCGGGGGGGGAGACCCAGTACTTC	CATSDRGAGGETQYF
TRBV18	.	TRBD1	TRBJ2-5	TGTGCCAGCTCACCTTTAGGGGGCTCGGAGACCCAGTACTTC	CASSPLGGSETQYF
TRBV5-4	.	.	TRBJ2-5	TGTGCCAGCAGCTTGCACAGGGCCCAAGAGACCCAGTACTTC	CASSLHRAQETQYF
TRBV29-1	.	TRBD1	TRBJ2-1	TGCAGCGCCGTCAGGGACAGCTACAATGAGCAGTTCTTC	CSAVRDSYNEQFF
TRBV6-2/TRBV6-3	.	TRBD1	TRBJ2-5	TGTGCCAGCAGTTACTGGACAGGGTTTGGCGAGACCCAGTACTTC	CASSYWTGFGETQYF
TRBV20-1	.	.	TRBJ2-3	TGCAGTGCCAAGCGGGCAGATACGCAGTATTTT	CSAKRADTQYF
TRBV14	few	.	TRBJ1-6	TGTGCCAGCAGCCAAGTTCAGGGAAATTCACCCCTCCACTTT	CASSQVQGNSPLHF
TRBV18	.	TRBD1	TRBJ1-6	TGTGCCAGCTCACCTGGGACAGACCCTTCACCCCTCCACTTT	CASSPGTDPSPLHF
TRBV3-1/TRBV3-2	.	.	TRBJ2-1	TGTGCCAGCAGCCAAGGCCAGGGCAGGGATGAGCAGTTCTTC	CASSQGQGRDEQFF
TRBV7-3	once	.	TRBJ1-2	TGTGCCAGCAGCTTTGGGGTAGGGGTTCGTGGCTACACCTTC	CASSFGVGVRGYTF
TRBV9	.	TRBD1	TRBJ1-2	TGTGCCAGCAGCTGGGGTTCGGCAAAGGGGGCCCCAGGTGGCTACACCTTC	CASSWGSAKGAPGGYTF
TRBV5-4	.	TRBD1	TRBJ2-3	TGTGCCAGCAGCCGAGGACAGGGGGCGTCAGATACGCAGTATTTT	CASSRGQGASDTQYF
TRBV19	.	TRBD2	TRBJ2-1	TGTGCCAGTAGTATAATAGCGGGAGGTGCTGGCAATGAGCAGTTCTTC	CASSIIAGGAGNEQFF
TRBV2	.	.	TRBJ2-7	TGTGCCAGCAGTGGAGGCGAGATCAGCACCTACGAGCAGTACTTC	CASSGGEISTYEQYF
TRBV9	.	.	TRBJ2-3	TGTGCCAGCAGCCGTTCGGTGATAACAGATACGCAGTATTTT	CASSRSVITDTQYF
TRBV10-2	.	.	TRBJ1-1	TGCGCCAGCAGACGGACACGAGGGAACACTGAAGCTTTCTTT	CASRRTRGNTEAFF
TRBV6-5	.	TRBD1	TRBJ1-5	TGTGCCAGCAGTTACTCGTTCTGGGACAGAAATCAGCCCCAGCATTTT	CASSYSFWDRNQPQHF
TRBV28	.	.	TRBJ2-7	TGTGCCAGCAGTTTATTTCCCAGGGAAGGTAACAACGAGCAGTACTTC	CASSLFPREGNNEQYF
TRBV6-2/TRBV6-3	.	TRBD2	TRBJ2-1	TGTGCCAGCAGTCGGACTAGCGACCACAATGAGCAGTTCTTC	CASSRTSDHNEQFF
TRBV16	.	.	TRBJ1-5	TGTGCCAGCAGCCAATTCGCGGACAGTCAACAGCCCCAGCATTTT	CASSQFADSQQPQHF
TRBV28	.	TRBD1	TRBJ2-7	TGTGCCAGCAGTTTCCCAGCCGCGTGGGGACAGGGCTACGAGCAGTACTTC	CASSFPAAWGQGYEQYF
TRBV4-3	.	TRBD1	TRBJ2-7	TGCGCCAGCAGCCAAGATGCCCAGGGGGCTTACGAGCAGTACTTC	CASSQDAQGAYEQYF
TRBV7-8	.	TRBD2	TRBJ2-5	TGTGCCAGCAGCTACCCTAGCGGGGACCAAGAGACCCAGTACTTC	CASSYPSGDQETQYF
TRBV19	.	.	TRBJ1-5	TGTGCCAGTAGTCTAGGCCCCTACCTTGACAGGCTCAATCAGCCCCAGCATTTT	CASSLGPYLDRLNQPQHF
TRBV4-2	.	TRBD2	TRBJ2-3	TGTGCCAGCAGCCAAGGAGCGGGGGGACAGGATACGCAGTATTTT	CASSQGAGGQDTQYF
TRBV19	.	TRBD1	TRBJ1-2	TGTGCCAGTAGTGGAACAGGGGACTATGGCTACACCTTC	CASSGTGDYGYTF
TRBV19	few	.	TRBJ1-1	TGTGCCAGTAGTACCGTAGGGAGATGGGACACTGAAGCTTTCTTT	CASSTVGRWDTEAFF
TRBV24-1	.	.	TRBJ2-3	TGTGCCACCAGTGCGGTGGGAACGGGATGGAGTACGCAGTATTTT	CATSAVGTGWSTQYF
TRBV4-3	.	.	TRBJ2-2	TGCGCCAGCAGCCAAGTTCCCGCCGCCGGAGCCGGGGAGCTGTTTTTT	CASSQVPAAGAGELFF
TRBV3-1/TRBV3-2	.	.	TRBJ1-3	TGTGCCAGCAGCCCGGACGGGGAATCTGGAAACACCATATATTTT	CASSPDGESGNTIYF
TRBV6-6	.	.	TRBJ2-7	TGTGCCAGCAGTTACTCGCCCGGGACCTACGAGCAGTACTTC	CASSYSPGTYEQYF
TRBV5-5	once	.	TRBJ1-5	TGTGCCAGCAGCTTCACTAATTTTCAGCCCCAGCATTTT	CASSFTNFQPQHF
TRBV7-2	.	.	TRBJ2-7	TGTGCCAGCAGCTTTCCGACCCAGGGTCCCGAGCAGTACTTC	CASSFPTQGPEQYF
TRBV9	.	TRBD2	TRBJ2-1	TGTGCCAGCAGCGTTGCTAGCGGGAGCGATGAGCAGTTCTTC	CASSVASGSDEQFF
TRBV9	.	TRBD1	TRBJ1-4	TGTGCCAGCAGCGCCCGCGGGACAGGGAATGAAAAACTGTTTTTT	CASSARGTGNEKLFF
TRBV7-8	once	TRBD1	TRBJ1-1	TGTGCCAGCAGCTTAGGGGGGGGACAGGGGAACACTGAAGCTTTCTTT	CASSLGGGQGNTEAFF
TRBV19	.	.	TRBJ1-1	TGTGCCAGTAGCCCGACGGGGGGTCGTGGTGAAGCTTTCTTT	CASSPTGGRGEAFF
TRBV7-2	.	.	TRBJ1-1	TGTGCCAGCAGCTTAGCAGGGGCGTACACTGAAGCTTTCTTT	CASSLAGAYTEAFF